The 20 T cell receptor beta chains given below trace back to one sample, sequenced in a study of control samples from healthy donors and cancer patients. Clones were sequenced by immunoSEQ multiplex PCR, and TCRdb holds only the in-frame ones, with some missing. The table shows around 80,000 clones, with over 75% occurring only once. Sequenced sample: blood. Receptors were obtained from a woman aged 45-65 years in good health.

This clone was picked up one time. V gene TRBV7-8 combines with J gene TRBJ1-1; unclear D gene. Germline V gene data show CDR1 as SGHVS and CDR2 as FQNEAQ. This CDR3 comprises 14 residues. Trimming removed 1 base at V and 5 bases at J, with 11 bases between. CDR3 residues: CASSLVIGRTEAFF. The DNA of the CDR3 is TGTGCCAGCAGCTTAGTTATAGGAAGGACTGAAGCTTTCTTT.

The CDR3: CASSLERRKVLTF. CDR3 nucleotides: TGTGCCAGCAGCTTGGAAAGGAGGAAGGTCCTGACTTTC. The chain uses TRBV5-6 and TRBJ2-6; D is possibly TRBD2 (5 bases). Germline CDR1 reads SGHDT; CDR2 reads YYEEEE. The CDR3 is 13 amino acids. V lost 0 bases and J 13 bases, leaving 11 bases between the germline ends. The whole variable domain, remainder taken from reference TRBV5-6 and TRBJ2-6, is DAGVTQSPTHLIKTRGQQVTLRCSPKSGHDTVSWYQQALGQGPQFIFQYYEEEERQRGNFPDRFSGHQFPNYSSELNVNALLLGDSALYLCASSLERRKVLTFGAGSRLTVL.

The chain is built from TRBV12-3 or TRBV12-4 and TRBJ2-7, with no clear D. The CDR3 consists of 13 residues. Trimming took 2 bases from V and 7 from J, leaving 12 bases between them. The CDR3 bases are TGTGCCAGCAGTTTAATCCGGGTGGGTGAGCAGTACTTC. Amino acids: CASSLIRVGEQYF.

The genes are TRBV5-8 and TRBJ1-2; no definite D call. Germline lookup yields CDR1 SGHTS and CDR2 YDEGEE. The CDR3 length is 12 residues. V was pared by 0 bases and J by 9 bases, with 9 bases between. The DNA of the CDR3 is TGTGCCAGCAGCTTGGCCAGCCAGAGCTACACCTTC. It is translated as CASSLASQSYTF.

The chain carries TRBV7-8 and TRBJ1-1; TRBD1 aligns across 7 bases. With 4 bases clipped from V and 9 bases from J, the junction kept 11 bases outside the gene matches. Germline loops: CDR1 SGHVS, CDR2 FQNEAQ. The CDR3 covers 14 residues. The CDR3 region has the DNA TGTGCCAGCAGCTACCGCGGGACAGTAATTCAAGCTTTCTTT. It is translated as CASSYRGTVIQAFF.

Points on this clone: Other DNA sequences in the same sample also yield this CDR3. This chain joins TRBV2 and TRBJ1-1; TRBD1 might be the D (5 bases). With 2 bases removed from V and 9 bases from J, the gap between germline ends came to 16 bases. Germline V lookup: CDR1 SNHLY, CDR2 FYNNEI. This CDR3 region has 14 residues. The DNA for the CDR3 is TGTGCCAGCAGTGAACAAGGCAGGGAAACTAAAGCTTTCTTT. Protein product: CASSEQGRETKAFF. Variable domain in full (rest from reference TRBV2 and TRBJ1-1): EPEVTQTPSHQVTQMGQEVILRCVPISNHLYFYWYRQILGQKVEFLVSFYNNEISEKSEIFDDQFSVERPDGSNFTLKIRSTKLEDSAMYFCASSEQGRETKAFFGQGTRLTVV.

The V gene is TRBV5-6, the J gene TRBJ2-3; 8 bases fit TRBD1. The CDR3 has 16 residues. Germline CDR1 and CDR2: SGHDT and YYEEEE. The ends lost 3 bases at V and 0 bases at J; junction bases unmatched: 6. The CDR3 sequence is CASSWTGTSSTDTQYF. CDR3 nucleotides: TGTGCCAGCAGCTGGACAGGGACCTCTAGCACAGATACGCAGTATTTT. Based on the CDR3 plus reference TRBV5-6 and TRBJ2-3, the full variable domain is DAGVTQSPTHLIKTRGQQVTLRCSPKSGHDTVSWYQQALGQGPQFIFQYYEEEERQRGNFPDRFSGHQFPNYSSELNVNALLLGDSALYLCASSWTGTSSTDTQYFGPGTRLTVL.

The chain joins TRBV5-1 to TRBJ2-3; D remains unclear. The germline V gene has CDR1 SGHRS and CDR2 YFSETQ. The ends were cut back, 2 bases at V and 5 bases at J, with 3 bases in the middle. The CDR3 loop spans 11 amino acids. CDR3 loop: CASSFQDTQYF. The CDR3 DNA reads as TGCGCCAGCAGCTTTCAAGATACGCAGTATTTT.

This rearrangement joins TRBV5-5 to TRBJ2-7; no clear D. This CDR3 has 12 amino acids. Trimming left V 1 base short and J 10 bases short, with 12 bases between. The germline gives CDR1 SGHKS, CDR2 YYEKEE (reference sequence). This chain's CDR3 is CASSLNEANQYF. In DNA form, the CDR3 reads TGTGCCAGCAGCTTGAATGAAGCAAATCAGTACTTC.

V and J are TRBV6-6 and TRBJ1-2, with TRBD1 as a possible D gene (5 bases). Germline values: CDR1 MNHNY, CDR2 SVGAGI (reference sequence). The CDR3 has 14 residues. Trimming pared 5 bases from V and 3 bases from J, leaving 13 bases between. CDR3 protein: CASSQTGDDYGYTF. The CDR3 bases are TGTGCCAGCAGTCAAACGGGGGATGACTATGGCTACACCTTC.

This clone occurred once. V gene TRBV6-5 combines with J gene TRBJ2-7; 8 bases line up with TRBD1. CDR1 and CDR2 (germline): MNHEY, SVGAGI. The V segment lost 0 bases and the J segment 7 bases; nucleotides outside the gene matches: 8. The CDR3 length is 15 residues. This CDR3 is CASSYSSQGAREQYF. The CDR3 coding sequence is TGTGCCAGCAGTTACTCTTCTCAGGGGGCCCGGGAGCAGTACTTC.

The rearrangement joins TRBV9 to TRBJ2-7; a weak D match, TRBD1 (6 bases). CDR1 is SGDLS and CDR2 is YYNGEE in the germline V gene. Trimming removed 0 bases at V and 5 bases at J, with 12 bases between. This CDR3 is 14 amino acids long. The chain's CDR3 is CASSVVGQGDEQYF. Written as DNA, the CDR3 is TGTGCCAGCAGCGTAGTGGGACAAGGCGACGAGCAGTACTTC.

The chain recombines TRBV5-4 with TRBJ2-1; 8 nucleotides agree with TRBD2. The CDR3 length is 14 residues. The V and J ends lost 0 bases and 8 bases, in that order; junction bases with no gene match: 4. Germline V gives CDR1 SGHNT, CDR2 YYREEE (reference sequence). DNA for the CDR3: TGTGCCAGCAGCTTGGGCGGGGGGCTAGATGAGCAGTTCTTC. As protein: CASSLGGGLDEQFF.

The chain recombines TRBV7-2 with TRBJ2-2, with D perhaps TRBD2 (5 bases). Germline assignment: CDR1 SGHTA and CDR2 FQGNSA. CDR3 length equals 15 residues. V lost 3 bases and J 6 bases, leaving 14 bases between the germline ends. The CDR3 sequence: CASSFPGSYSGELFF. The CDR3 nucleotides read TGTGCCAGCAGCTTTCCGGGATCTTATTCCGGGGAGCTGTTTTTT.

V gene TRBV7-2 combines with J gene TRBJ2-1; 8 bases match TRBD2. J lost 6 bases, V lost 2 bases, and 6 bases had no gene match. CDR1 and CDR2 from the germline V gene are SGHTA and FQGNSA. CDR3 length: 15 residues. The CDR3 loop is CASSLPLAATNEQFF. Here the CDR3 DNA reads TGTGCCAGCAGCTTACCACTAGCGGCCACCAATGAGCAGTTCTTC.

J is TRBJ2-1 and V is TRBV4-2; unclear D gene. V lost 4 bases and J 4 bases, leaving 14 bases between the germline ends. The CDR3 extends over 15 amino acids. The germline gives CDR1 LGHNA, CDR2 YNFKEQ. The CDR3 nucleotides read TGTGCCAGCAGCCCCAACAGTAGAAAATACAATGAGCAGTTCTTC. This gives the protein CASSPNSRKYNEQFF.

This clone has at least ten counts. The chain combines TRBV2 with TRBJ2-7; D is possibly TRBD2 (7 bases). V gave up 1 base and J gave up 2 bases, with 12 bases separating them. The V gene's germline CDR1 is SNHLY and CDR2 FYNNEI. This CDR3 is built from 15 residues. CDR3 protein: CASSEGGGLAYEQYF. The DNA of the CDR3 is TGTGCCAGCAGTGAAGGGGGGGGGCTTGCCTACGAGCAGTACTTC. The whole variable domain, filled in from reference TRBV2 and TRBJ2-7, reads EPEVTQTPSHQVTQMGQEVILRCVPISNHLYFYWYRQILGQKVEFLVSFYNNEISEKSEIFDDQFSVERPDGSNFTLKIRSTKLEDSAMYFCASSEGGGLAYEQYFGPGTRLTVT.

The chain joins TRBV7-8 to TRBJ1-1, with D unclear. CDR1 and CDR2 from the germline V gene are SGHVS and FQNEAQ. CDR3 length equals 11 residues. V was trimmed by 2 bases and J by 8 bases, leaving 6 bases between them. The CDR3 is CASSLQKEAFF. DNA of the CDR3: TGTGCCAGCAGCTTACAAAAGGAAGCTTTCTTT.

This chain connects TRBV2 to TRBJ1-1; D possibly corresponds to TRBD1 (6 bases). Looked up from germline, CDR1 is SNHLY and CDR2 is FYNNEI. V lost 6 bases and J 3 bases, leaving 14 bases between the germline ends. There are 14 residues in the CDR3. The CDR3 nucleotides are TGTGCCAGCAGGGGGGGGGCCCGGGACACTGAAGCTTTCTTT. This encodes CASRGGARDTEAFF.

The chain employs TRBV19 and TRBJ2-1; 7 nucleotides line up with TRBD2. The length of the CDR3 is 15 residues. In germline, CDR1 is LNHDA, CDR2 SQIVND (reference sequence). J lost 0 bases, V lost 5 bases, and 4 bases had no gene match. DNA for the CDR3: TGTGCCAGTAGTCCGGGGGGACTCTCCTACAATGAGCAGTTCTTC. This sequence encodes CASSPGGLSYNEQFF.